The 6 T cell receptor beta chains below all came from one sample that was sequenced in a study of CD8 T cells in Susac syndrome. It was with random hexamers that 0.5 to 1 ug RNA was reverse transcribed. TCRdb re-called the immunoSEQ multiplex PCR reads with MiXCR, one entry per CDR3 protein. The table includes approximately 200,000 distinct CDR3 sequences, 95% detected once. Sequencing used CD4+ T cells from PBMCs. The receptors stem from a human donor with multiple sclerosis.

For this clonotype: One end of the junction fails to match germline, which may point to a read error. CDR3: CASSLSPDRVVF. The CDR3 DNA reads TGTGCCAGCAGCTTATCCCCCGACAGGGTCGTATTT. The chain uses TRBV7-9 and TRBJ2-3, with 7 bases identical to TRBD1. The CDR3 runs 12 residues. Germline V gives CDR1 SEHNR, CDR2 FQNEAQ (reference sequence). Looking up the rest from reference TRBV7-9 and TRBJ2-3 gives the full variable domain: DTGVSQNPRHKITKRGQNVTFRCDPISEHNRLYWYRQTLGQGPEFLTYFQNEAQLEKSRLLSDRFSAERPKGSFSTLEIQRTEQGDSAMYLCASSLSPDRVVFGPGTRLTVL.

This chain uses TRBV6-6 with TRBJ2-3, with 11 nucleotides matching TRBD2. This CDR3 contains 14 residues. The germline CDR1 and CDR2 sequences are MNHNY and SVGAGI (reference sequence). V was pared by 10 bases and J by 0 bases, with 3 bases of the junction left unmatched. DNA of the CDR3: TGTGCCACCCGACTAGCGGGAAGCACAGATACGCAGTATTTT. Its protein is CATRLAGSTDTQYF.

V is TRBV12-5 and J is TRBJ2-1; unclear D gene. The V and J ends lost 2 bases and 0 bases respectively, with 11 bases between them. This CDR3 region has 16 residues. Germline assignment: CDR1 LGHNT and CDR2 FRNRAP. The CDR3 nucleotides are TGTGCTAGTGGTTTGCGAGCCAGTAGCTCCTACAATGAGCAGTTCTTC. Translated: CASGLRASSSYNEQFF.

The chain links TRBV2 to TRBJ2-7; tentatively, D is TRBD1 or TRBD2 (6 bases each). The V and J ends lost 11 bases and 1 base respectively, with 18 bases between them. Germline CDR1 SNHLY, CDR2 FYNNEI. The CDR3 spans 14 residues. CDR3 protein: CALSGGQASYEQYF. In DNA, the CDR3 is TGTGCCCTCTCTGGGGGGCAAGCTTCCTACGAGCAGTACTTC. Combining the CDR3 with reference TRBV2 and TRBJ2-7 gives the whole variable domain EPEVTQTPSHQVTQMGQEVILRCVPISNHLYFYWYRQILGQKVEFLVSFYNNEISEKSEIFDDQFSVERPDGSNFTLKIRSTKLEDSAMYFCALSGGQASYEQYFGPGTRLTVT.

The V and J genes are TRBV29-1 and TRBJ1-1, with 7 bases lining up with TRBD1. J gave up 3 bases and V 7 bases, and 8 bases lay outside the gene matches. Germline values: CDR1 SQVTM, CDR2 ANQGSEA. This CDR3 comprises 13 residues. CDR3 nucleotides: TGCAGCGCCCCAGGGGGGAGGGACACTGAAGCTTTCTTT. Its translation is CSAPGGRDTEAFF.

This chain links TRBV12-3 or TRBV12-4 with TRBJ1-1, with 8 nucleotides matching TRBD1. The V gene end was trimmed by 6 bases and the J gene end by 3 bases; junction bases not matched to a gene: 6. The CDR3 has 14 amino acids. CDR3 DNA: TGTGCCAGCAGCCGAGGGGGACAGGACACTGAAGCTTTCTTT. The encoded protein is CASSRGGQDTEAFF.